This T cell receptor beta chain came from a study of T cell responses to AZD1222 COVID-19 vaccine. Whole-study findings and limits: It should be noted that donors were predominantly white British and more often female, and clonal diversity was possibly underestimated.

As to this clone: Its antigen is unknown.

Clones were read by immunoSEQ multiplex PCR, and TCRdb kept only the in-frame ones, dropping some. There are over 90,000 clones in the sample; about 90% occur only once, and around 4.8% lies in the top ten. Germline lookup yields CDR1 LNHDA and CDR2 SQIVND (reference sequence). Germline trimming cut 5 bases from V and 4 bases from J; bases unmatched to any gene: 7. CDR3 size: 15 residues. This clonotype was obtained from an adult in good health. The sequencing here drew on peripheral blood, taken on day 0 of AZD1222 vaccination. The chain links TRBV19 to TRBJ2-1, with TRBD1 matching over 8 bases. The CDR3 nucleotides read TGTGCCAGTAGTGCAGACAGGGGTTTTTACAATGAGCAGTTCTTC. Its protein is CASSADRGFYNEQFF.